The rows below give T cell receptor beta chains drawn from one sample of a study of neurological immune-mediated disorders. TCRdb analysed the 5' RACE reads with MiXCR anew, one entry per CDR3 protein. Here the sample spans more than 40,000 distinct CDR3 sequences, approximately 2.8% being singletons. Sample: PBMCs. These receptors were taken from a woman aged 45-65 years with multiple sclerosis. The CDR3 runs from the conserved cysteine through the conserved F or W. The D gene is left open where the match is weak. The size entry gives once, few, many, or a class for an expanded clone.

j_call clone_size v_call cdr3_length d_call cdr3_aa cdr3_nt
TRBJ2-2 many TRBV5-1 14 . CASSFFAGTGELFF TGCGCCAGCAGCTTTTTCGCAGGAACCGGGGAGCTGTTTTTT
TRBJ2-3 many TRBV20-1 15 . CSARDPALGTDTQYF TGCAGTGCTAGAGATCCCGCGTTAGGCACAGATACGCAGTATTTT
TRBJ1-4 many TRBV20-1 13 TRBD1 CSAWTGGGEKLFF TGCAGTGCCTGGACAGGCGGCGGTGAAAAACTGTTTTTT
TRBJ1-5 many TRBV6-2/TRBV6-3 15 TRBD1 CASSPGTGENQPQHF TGTGCCAGCAGTCCCGGGACAGGAGAAAATCAGCCCCAGCATTTT
TRBJ2-3 many TRBV25-1 18 . CASSDRGVGSPLTDTQYF TGTGCCAGCAGTGACCGAGGAGTGGGTTCACCACTTACAGATACGCAGTATTTT
TRBJ2-3 many TRBV20-1 15 . CSATSSESSTDTQYF TGCAGTGCGACTTCTAGCGAATCTAGCACAGATACGCAGTATTTT
TRBJ2-2 many TRBV5-1 17 TRBD1 CASSLGPTGFGTGELFF TGCGCCAGCAGCTTGGGCCCGACAGGGTTTGGGACCGGGGAGCTGTTTTTT
TRBJ1-3 many TRBV15 15 . CATSRDKAPGNTIYF TGTGCCACCAGCAGAGACAAAGCTCCTGGAAACACCATATATTTT
TRBJ1-6 many TRBV4-1 16 . CASSQEPGRGISPLHF TGCGCCAGCAGCCAAGAGCCGGGCAGGGGAATTTCACCCCTCCACTTT
TRBJ2-1 many TRBV10-3 16 TRBD2 CAISVSGTSEPNEQFF TGTGCCATCAGTGTTTCCGGGACTAGCGAACCCAATGAGCAGTTCTTC
TRBJ2-1 many TRBV20-1 12 . CSAFWQKNEQFF TGCAGTGCCTTCTGGCAGAAAAATGAGCAGTTCTTC
TRBJ2-5 many TRBV5-1 17 TRBD2 CASSLTSGGTGQETQYF TGCGCCAGCAGCCTGACTAGCGGGGGGACCGGCCAAGAGACCCAGTACTTC
TRBJ2-1 many TRBV6-1 13 . CASSEAMGFEQFF TGTGCCAGCAGTGAAGCCATGGGGTTTGAGCAGTTCTTC
TRBJ2-2 many TRBV7-2 17 TRBD2 CASSLYSGSSDTGELFF TGTGCCAGCAGCTTATACAGCGGGAGCTCCGACACCGGGGAGCTGTTTTTT
TRBJ1-6 many TRBV20-1 15 TRBD1 CSAREGQGYNSPLHF TGCAGTGCTAGAGAGGGACAGGGCTATAATTCACCCCTCCACTTT
TRBJ2-1 medium-sized TRBV7-9 13 . CASSLGEVGEQFF TGTGCCAGCAGCTTAGGGGAGGTTGGCGAGCAGTTCTTC
TRBJ2-5 many TRBV25-1 15 TRBD2 CASSERLAGGETQYF TGTGCCAGCAGTGAAAGGCTAGCGGGGGGAGAGACCCAGTACTTC